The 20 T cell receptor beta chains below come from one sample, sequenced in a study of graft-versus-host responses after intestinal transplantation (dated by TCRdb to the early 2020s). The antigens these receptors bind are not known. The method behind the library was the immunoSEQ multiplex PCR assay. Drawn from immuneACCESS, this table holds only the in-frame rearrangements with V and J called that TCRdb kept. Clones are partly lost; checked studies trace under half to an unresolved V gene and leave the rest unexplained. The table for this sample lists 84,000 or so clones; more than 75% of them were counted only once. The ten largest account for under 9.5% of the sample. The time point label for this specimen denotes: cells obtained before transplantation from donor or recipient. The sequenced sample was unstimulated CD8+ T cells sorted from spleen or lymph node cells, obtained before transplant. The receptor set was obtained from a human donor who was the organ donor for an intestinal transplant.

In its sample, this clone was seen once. The CDR3 sequence is CASSEDGGTDDNEQFF. The DNA for the CDR3 is TGTGCCAGCAGTGAAGATGGAGGGACAGATGACAATGAGCAGTTCTTC. This rearrangement joins TRBV2 to TRBJ2-1; perhaps TRBD1 as D (7 bases). The CDR3 has 16 residues. V lost 1 base, J lost 5 bases, and 15 bases lay in between. Per the germline V gene, CDR1 is SNHLY and CDR2 is FYNNEI.

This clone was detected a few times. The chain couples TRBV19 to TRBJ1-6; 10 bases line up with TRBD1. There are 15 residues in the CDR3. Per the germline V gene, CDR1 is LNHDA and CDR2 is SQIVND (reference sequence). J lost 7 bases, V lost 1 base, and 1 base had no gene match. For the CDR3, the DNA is TGTGCCAGTAGTATAGCGGACAGGGGGAATTCACCCCTCCACTTT. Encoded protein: CASSIADRGNSPLHF.

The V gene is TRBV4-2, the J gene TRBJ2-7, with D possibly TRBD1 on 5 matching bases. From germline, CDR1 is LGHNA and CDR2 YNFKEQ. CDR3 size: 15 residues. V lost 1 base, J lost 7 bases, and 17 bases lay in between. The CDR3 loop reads CASSQVGGRVGEQYF. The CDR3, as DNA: TGTGCCAGCAGCCAAGTAGGCGGCAGGGTGGGTGAGCAGTACTTC.

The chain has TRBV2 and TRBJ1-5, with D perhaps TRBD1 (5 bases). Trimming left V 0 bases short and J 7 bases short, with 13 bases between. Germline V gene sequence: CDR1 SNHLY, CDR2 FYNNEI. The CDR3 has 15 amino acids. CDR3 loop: CASSEAGGRRQPQHF. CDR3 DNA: TGTGCCAGCAGTGAAGCCGGGGGACGAAGACAGCCCCAGCATTTT.

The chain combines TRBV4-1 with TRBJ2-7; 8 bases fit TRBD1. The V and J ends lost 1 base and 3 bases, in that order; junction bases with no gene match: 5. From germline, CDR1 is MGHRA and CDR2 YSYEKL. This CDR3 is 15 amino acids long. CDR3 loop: CASSQAGTGYYEQYF. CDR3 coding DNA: TGCGCCAGCAGCCAAGCCGGGACAGGTTACTACGAGCAGTACTTC.

CDR3 DNA: TGTGCCAGCACCGCATTGGGGGCGACGAACACTGAAGCTTTCTTT. Its translation: CASTALGATNTEAFF. The chain couples TRBV6-1 to TRBJ1-1; D perhaps matches TRBD1 (6 bases). Germline CDR1 reads MNHNS; CDR2 reads SASEGT. The CDR3 sequence is 15 residues long. Trimming took 7 bases from V and 1 from J, leaving 16 bases between them.

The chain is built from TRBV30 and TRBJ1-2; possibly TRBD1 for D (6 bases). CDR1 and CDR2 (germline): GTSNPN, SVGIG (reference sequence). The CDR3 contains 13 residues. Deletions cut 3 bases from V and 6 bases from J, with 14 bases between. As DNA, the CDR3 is TGTGCCTGGAGCCTAGGGGGAGGAGATGGCTACACCTTC. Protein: CAWSLGGGDGYTF.

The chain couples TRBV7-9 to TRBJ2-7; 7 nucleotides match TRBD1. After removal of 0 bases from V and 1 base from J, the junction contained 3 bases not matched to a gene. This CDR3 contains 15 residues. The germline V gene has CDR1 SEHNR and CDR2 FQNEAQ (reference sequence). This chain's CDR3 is CASSLATGLSYEQYF. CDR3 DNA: TGTGCCAGCAGCTTAGCGACAGGGTTATCCTACGAGCAGTACTTC.

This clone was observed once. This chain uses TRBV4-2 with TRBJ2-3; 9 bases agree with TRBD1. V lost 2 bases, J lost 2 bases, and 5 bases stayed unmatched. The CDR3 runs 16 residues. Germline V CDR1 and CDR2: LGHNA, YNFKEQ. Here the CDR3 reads CASSQRGTGFTDTQYF. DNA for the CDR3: TGTGCCAGCAGCCAACGCGGGACAGGGTTCACAGATACGCAGTATTTT.

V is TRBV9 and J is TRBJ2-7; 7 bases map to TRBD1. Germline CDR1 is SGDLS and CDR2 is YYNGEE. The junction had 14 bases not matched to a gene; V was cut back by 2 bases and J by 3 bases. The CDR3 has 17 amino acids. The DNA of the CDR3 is TGTGCCAGCAGCGTTTCGAGTCGGACAGGTACTATCTACGAGCAGTACTTC. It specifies CASSVSSRTGTIYEQYF.

CDR3 region: CASSLTSGGYTDTQYF. The CDR3 DNA reads TGTGCCAGCAGCTTAACTAGCGGGGGGTACACAGATACGCAGTATTTT. The chain combines TRBV7-9 with TRBJ2-3; 12 bases are a match to TRBD2. Germline values: CDR1 SEHNR, CDR2 FQNEAQ (reference sequence). This CDR3 contains 16 residues. Germline trimming cut 2 bases from V and 2 bases from J; bases unmatched to any gene: 2.

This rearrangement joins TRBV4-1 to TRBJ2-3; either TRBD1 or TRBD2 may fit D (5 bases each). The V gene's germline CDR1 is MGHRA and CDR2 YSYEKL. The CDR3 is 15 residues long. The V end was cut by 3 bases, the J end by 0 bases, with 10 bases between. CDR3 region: CASSQVEGSTDTQYF. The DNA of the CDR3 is TGCGCCAGCAGCCAGGTCGAGGGGAGCACAGATACGCAGTATTTT.

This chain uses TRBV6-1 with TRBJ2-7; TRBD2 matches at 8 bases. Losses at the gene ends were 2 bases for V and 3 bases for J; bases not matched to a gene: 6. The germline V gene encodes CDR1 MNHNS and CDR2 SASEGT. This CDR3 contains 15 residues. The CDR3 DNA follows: TGTGCCAGCAGTGAATTGGGCGGGGGGTACTACGAGCAGTACTTC. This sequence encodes CASSELGGGYYEQYF.

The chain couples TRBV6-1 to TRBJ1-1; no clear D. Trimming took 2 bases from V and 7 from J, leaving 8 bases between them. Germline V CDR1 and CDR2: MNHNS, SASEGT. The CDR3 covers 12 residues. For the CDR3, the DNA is TGTGCCAGCAGTGAATGGGTAGTTGAAGCTTTCTTT. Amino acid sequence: CASSEWVVEAFF.

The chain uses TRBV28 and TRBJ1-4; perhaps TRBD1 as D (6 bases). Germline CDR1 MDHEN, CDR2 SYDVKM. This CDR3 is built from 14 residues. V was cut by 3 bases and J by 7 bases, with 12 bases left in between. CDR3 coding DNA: TGTGCCAGCAGTTTGCTGGGGGCCGGTGAAAAACTGTTTTTT. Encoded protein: CASSLLGAGEKLFF.

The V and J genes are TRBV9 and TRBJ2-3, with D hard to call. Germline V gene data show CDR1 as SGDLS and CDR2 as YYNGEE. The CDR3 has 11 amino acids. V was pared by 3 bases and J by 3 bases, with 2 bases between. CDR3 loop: CASSATDTQYF. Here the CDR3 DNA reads TGTGCCAGCAGCGCTACAGATACGCAGTATTTT. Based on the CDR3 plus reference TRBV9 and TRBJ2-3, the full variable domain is DSGVTQTPKHLITATGQRVTLRCSPRSGDLSVYWYQQSLDQGLQFLIQYYNGEERAKGNILERFSAQQFPDLHSELNLSSLELGDSALYFCASSATDTQYFGPGTRLTVL.

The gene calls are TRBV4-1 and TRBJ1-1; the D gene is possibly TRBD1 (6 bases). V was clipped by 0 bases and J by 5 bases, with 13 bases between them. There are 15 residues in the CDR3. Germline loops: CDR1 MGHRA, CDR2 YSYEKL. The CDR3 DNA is TGCGCCAGCAGCCAAGATATAGGGGGGCATACTGAAGCTTTCTTT. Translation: CASSQDIGGHTEAFF.

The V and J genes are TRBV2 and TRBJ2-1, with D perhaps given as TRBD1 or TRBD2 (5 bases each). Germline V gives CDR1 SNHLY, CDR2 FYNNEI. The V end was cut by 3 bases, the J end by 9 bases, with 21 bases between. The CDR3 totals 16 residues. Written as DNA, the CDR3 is TGTGCCAGCAGTGATAGCACGGCACTTATTGGGGGTGAGCAGTTCTTC. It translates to CASSDSTALIGGEQFF.

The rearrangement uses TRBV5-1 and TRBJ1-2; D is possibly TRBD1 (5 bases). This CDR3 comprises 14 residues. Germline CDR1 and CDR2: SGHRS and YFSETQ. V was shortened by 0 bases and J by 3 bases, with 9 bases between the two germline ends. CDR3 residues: CASSLVSGDYGYTF. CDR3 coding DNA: TGCGCCAGCAGCTTGGTGTCGGGGGACTATGGCTACACCTTC.

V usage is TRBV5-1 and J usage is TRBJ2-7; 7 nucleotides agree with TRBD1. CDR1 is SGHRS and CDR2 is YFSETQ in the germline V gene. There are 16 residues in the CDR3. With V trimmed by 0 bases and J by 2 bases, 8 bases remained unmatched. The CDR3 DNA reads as TGCGCCAGCAGCTTGGATCCGGGACAGAGGGCCTACGAGCAGTACTTC. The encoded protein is CASSLDPGQRAYEQYF.